These 5 T cell receptor beta chains came from one sample sequenced in a study of OX40 agonist ivuxolimab in advanced cancers. Assay used: immunoSEQ multiplex PCR; TCRdb lists only in-frame clones, some missing. The profile shows more than 45,000 clones, roughly four fifths of them singletons. The sample was CD4+ or CD8+ T cells sorted from blood, taken in a trial of the OX40 agonist ivuxolimab. Receptors originate from an adult with an advanced solid tumor such as melanoma, head and neck, liver or kidney cancer.

A single count supports this clone. The chain links TRBV5-4 to TRBJ2-7; TRBD1 aligns across 10 bases. J lost 3 bases, V lost 4 bases, and 7 bases had no gene match. In germline, CDR1 is SGHNT, CDR2 YYREEE (reference sequence). This CDR3 has 15 amino acids. The CDR3 DNA reads as TGTGCCAGCAGCGAACCCGGGACAGGGGTCTACGAGCAGTACTTC. It encodes CASSEPGTGVYEQYF.

About this clone itself: The same CDR3 can be traced to other DNA sequences in this sample. The genes are TRBV6-6 and TRBJ1-2; D is unclear. Germline V gives CDR1 MNHNY, CDR2 SVGAGI (reference sequence). CDR3 length: 12 amino acids. Trimming stripped 8 bases from V and 1 base from J, with 8 bases between. CDR3 sequence (DNA): TGTGCCAGCGGCCAATTTAACTATGGCTACACCTTC. Translation: CASGQFNYGYTF.

CDR3 loop: CASSSTSSGNTIYF. CDR3 coding DNA: TGCGCCAGCAGCTCGACCAGCTCTGGAAACACCATATATTTT. This chain links TRBV5-1 with TRBJ1-3; D unresolved. Per the germline V gene, CDR1 is SGHRS and CDR2 is YFSETQ. Between the trimmed V and J ends, which lost 3 bases and 0 bases, there was a span of 7 bases. CDR3 size: 14 residues.

J is TRBJ2-5 and V is TRBV27; no clear D gene. The germline V gene encodes CDR1 MNHEY and CDR2 SMNVEV (reference sequence). V lost 8 bases and J 2 bases, leaving 15 bases between the germline ends. The CDR3 contains 14 residues. Here the CDR3 reads CASGIGSPQETQYF. The DNA for the CDR3 is TGTGCCAGCGGGATAGGCTCACCACAAGAGACCCAGTACTTC.

J is TRBJ2-3 and V is TRBV15; D not certain. The CDR3 extends over 13 amino acids. From germline, CDR1 is LNHNV and CDR2 YYDKDF (reference sequence). With 0 bases removed from V and 2 bases from J, the gap between germline ends came to 3 bases. CDR3 sequence: CATSRDFTDTQYF. CDR3 in DNA: TGTGCCACCAGCAGAGATTTCACAGATACGCAGTATTTT.